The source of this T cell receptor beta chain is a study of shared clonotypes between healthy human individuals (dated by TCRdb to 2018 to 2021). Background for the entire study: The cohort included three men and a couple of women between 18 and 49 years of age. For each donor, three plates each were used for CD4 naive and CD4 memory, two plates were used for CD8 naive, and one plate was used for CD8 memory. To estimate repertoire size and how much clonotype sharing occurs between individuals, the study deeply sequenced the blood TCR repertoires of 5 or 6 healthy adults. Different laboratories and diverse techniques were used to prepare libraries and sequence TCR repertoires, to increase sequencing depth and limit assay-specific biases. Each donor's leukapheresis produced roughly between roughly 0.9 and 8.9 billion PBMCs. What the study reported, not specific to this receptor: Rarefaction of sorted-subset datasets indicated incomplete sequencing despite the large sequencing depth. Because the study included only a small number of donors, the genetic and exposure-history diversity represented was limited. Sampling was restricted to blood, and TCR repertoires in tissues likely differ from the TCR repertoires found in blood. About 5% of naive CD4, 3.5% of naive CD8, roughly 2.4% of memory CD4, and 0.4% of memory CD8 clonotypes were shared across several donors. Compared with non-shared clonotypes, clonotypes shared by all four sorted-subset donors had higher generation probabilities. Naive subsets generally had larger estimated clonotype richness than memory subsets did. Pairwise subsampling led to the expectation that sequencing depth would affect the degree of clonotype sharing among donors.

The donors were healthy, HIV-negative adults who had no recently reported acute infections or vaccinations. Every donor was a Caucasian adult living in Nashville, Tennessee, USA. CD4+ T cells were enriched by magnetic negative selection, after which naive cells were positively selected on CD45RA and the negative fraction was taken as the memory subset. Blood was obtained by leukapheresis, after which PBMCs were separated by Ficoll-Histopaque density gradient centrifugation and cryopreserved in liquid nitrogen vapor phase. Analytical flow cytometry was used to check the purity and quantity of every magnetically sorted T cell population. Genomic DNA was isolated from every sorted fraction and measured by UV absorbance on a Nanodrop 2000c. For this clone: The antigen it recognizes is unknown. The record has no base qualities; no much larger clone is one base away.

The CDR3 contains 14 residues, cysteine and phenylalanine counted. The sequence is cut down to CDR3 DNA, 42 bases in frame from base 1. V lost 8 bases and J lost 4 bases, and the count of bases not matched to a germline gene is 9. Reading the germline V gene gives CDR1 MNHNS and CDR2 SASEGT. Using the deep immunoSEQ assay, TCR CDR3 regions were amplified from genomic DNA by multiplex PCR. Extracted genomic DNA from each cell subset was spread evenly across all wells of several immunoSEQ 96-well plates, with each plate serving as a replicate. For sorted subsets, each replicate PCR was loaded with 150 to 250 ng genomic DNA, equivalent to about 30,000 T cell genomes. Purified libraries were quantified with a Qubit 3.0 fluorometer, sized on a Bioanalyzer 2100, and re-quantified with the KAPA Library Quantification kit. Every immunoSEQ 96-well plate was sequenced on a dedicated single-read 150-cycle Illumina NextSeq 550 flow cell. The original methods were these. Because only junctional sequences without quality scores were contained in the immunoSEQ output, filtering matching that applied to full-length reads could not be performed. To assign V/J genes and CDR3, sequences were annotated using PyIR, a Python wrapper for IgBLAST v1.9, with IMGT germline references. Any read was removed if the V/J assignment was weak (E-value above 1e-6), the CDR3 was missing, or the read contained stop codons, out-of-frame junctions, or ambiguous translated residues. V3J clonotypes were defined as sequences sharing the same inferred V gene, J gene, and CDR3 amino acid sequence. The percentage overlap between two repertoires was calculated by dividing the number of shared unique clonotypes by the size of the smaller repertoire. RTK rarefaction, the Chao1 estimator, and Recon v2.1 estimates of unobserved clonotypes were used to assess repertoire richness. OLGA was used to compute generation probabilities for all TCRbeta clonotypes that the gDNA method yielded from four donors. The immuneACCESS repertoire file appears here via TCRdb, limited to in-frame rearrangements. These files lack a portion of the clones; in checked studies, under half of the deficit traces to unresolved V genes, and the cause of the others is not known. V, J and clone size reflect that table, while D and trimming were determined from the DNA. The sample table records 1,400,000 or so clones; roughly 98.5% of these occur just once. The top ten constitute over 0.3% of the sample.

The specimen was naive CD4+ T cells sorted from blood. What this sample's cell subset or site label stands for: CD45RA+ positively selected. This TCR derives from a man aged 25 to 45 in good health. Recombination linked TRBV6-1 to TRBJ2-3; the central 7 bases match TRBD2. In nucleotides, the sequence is TGTGCCAGCGCGAGGACGGGGGGAGCAGATACGCAGTATTTT. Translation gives CASARTGGADTQYF.